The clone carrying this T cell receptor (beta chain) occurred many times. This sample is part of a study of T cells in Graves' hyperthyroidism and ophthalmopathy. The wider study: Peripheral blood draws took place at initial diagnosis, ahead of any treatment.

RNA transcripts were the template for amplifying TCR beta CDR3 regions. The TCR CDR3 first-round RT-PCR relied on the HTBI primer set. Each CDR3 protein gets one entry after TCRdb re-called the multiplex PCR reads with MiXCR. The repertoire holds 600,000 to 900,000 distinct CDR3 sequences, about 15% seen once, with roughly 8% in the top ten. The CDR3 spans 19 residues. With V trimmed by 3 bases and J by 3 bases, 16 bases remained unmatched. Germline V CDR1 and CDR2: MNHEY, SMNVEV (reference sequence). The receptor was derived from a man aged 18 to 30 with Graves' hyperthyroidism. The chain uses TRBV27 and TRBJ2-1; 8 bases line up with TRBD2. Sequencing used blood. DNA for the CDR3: TGTGCCAGCAGTTTCGGGGCTGGTTCCCGCGGGAGGAACTACAATGAGCAGTTCTTC. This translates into CASSFGAGSRGRNYNEQFF.